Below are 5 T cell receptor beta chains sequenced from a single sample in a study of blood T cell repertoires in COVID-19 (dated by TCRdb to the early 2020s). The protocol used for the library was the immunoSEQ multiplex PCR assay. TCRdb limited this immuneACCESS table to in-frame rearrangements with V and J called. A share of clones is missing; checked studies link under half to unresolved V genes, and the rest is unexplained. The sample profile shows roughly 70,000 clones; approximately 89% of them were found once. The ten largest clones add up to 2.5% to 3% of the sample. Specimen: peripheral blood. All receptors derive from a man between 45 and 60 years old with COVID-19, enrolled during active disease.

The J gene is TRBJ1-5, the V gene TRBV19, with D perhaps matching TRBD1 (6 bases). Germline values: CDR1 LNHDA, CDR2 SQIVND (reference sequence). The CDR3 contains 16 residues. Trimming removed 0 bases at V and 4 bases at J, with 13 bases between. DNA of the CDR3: TGTGCCAGTAGTATAGATCAGGGGAGATTAAATCAGCCCCAGCATTTT. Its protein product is CASSIDQGRLNQPQHF.

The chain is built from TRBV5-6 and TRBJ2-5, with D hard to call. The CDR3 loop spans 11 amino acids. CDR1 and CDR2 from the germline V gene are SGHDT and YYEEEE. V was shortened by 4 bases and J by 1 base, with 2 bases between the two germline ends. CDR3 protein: CASSRQETQYF. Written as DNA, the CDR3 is TGTGCCAGCAGCCGCCAAGAGACCCAGTACTTC.

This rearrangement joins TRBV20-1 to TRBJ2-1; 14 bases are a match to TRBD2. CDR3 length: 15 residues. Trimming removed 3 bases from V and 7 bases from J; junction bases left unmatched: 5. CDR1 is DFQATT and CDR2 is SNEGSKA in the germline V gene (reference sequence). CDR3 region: CSASWTSGRLNEQFF. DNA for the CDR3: TGCAGTGCTAGTTGGACTAGCGGGAGGCTTAATGAGCAGTTCTTC.

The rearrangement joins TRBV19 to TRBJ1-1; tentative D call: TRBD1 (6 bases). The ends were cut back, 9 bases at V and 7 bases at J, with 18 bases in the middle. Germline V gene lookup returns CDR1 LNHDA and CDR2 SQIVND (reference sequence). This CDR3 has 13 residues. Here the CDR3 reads CASSARGPSEAFF. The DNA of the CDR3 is TGTGCCAGCTCGGCCAGGGGACCGAGTGAAGCTTTCTTT. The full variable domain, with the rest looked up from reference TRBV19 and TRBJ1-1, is DGGITQSPKYLFRKEGQNVTLSCEQNLNHDAMYWYRQDPGQGLRLIYYSQIVNDFQKGDIAEGYSVSREKKESFPLTVTSAQKNPTAFYLCASSARGPSEAFFGQGTRLTVV.

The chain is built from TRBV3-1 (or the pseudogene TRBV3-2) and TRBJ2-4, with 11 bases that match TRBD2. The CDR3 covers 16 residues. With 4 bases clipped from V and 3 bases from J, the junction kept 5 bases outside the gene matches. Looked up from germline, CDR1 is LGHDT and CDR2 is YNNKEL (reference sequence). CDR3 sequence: CASSPGTSGDKNIQYF. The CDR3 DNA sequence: TGTGCCAGCAGCCCCGGGACTAGCGGCGACAAAAACATTCAGTACTTC.